The T cell receptor (beta chain) described here comes from a study of blood T cell repertoires in COVID-19. Study-wide background: Sources were T cells, B-cell-depleted T cells, or PBMCs; the material itself was cDNA or gDNA.

Germline trimming cut 0 bases from V and 0 bases from J; bases unmatched to any gene: 2. The CDR3 runs to 17 residues. Germline V gene data show CDR1 as SGDLS and CDR2 as YYNGEE. Participant age was about 18 to 95 years, and participants resided in fewer than 25 US areas. For recovered donors of Cohort 3, there were two negative PCRs, clearance, or symptom resolution. Original data processing: Estimates of nucleated cell counts were drawn from the amplification of reference gene primers. Profiled with immunoSEQ multiplex PCR; TCRdb holds only in-frame clones, not every one. V, J and clone size are those of that table, while D and trimming were read from the DNA. The sample carries around 500,000 clones, about nine tenths recorded once. This clone was observed once.

Specimen: PBMCs or T cells enriched from blood (not recorded which). The chain combines TRBV9 with TRBJ2-1; 11 bases are a match to TRBD2. The sequence came from a woman aged 55-69 years who had recovered from COVID-19. The CDR3 reads CASSVGSGGASYNEQFF. DNA for the CDR3: TGTGCCAGCAGCGTAGGTAGCGGGGGGGCCTCCTACAATGAGCAGTTCTTC.